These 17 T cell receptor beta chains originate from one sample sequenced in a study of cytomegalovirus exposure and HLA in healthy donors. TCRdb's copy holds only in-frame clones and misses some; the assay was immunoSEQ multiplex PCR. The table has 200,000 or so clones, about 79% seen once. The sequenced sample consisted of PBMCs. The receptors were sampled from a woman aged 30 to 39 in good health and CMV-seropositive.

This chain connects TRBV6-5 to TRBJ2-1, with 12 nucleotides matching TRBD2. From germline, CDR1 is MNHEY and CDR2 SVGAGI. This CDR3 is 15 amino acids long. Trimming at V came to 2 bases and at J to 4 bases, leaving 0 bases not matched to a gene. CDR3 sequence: CASSYTSGRYNEQFF. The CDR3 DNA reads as TGTGCCAGCAGTTACACTAGCGGGAGGTACAATGAGCAGTTCTTC.

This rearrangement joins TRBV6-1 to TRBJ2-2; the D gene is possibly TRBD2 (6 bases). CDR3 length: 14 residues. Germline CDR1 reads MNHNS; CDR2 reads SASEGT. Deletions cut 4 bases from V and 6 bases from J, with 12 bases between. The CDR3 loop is CASSASVGAGELFF. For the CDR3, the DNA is TGTGCCAGCAGTGCTAGCGTAGGTGCCGGGGAGCTGTTTTTT.

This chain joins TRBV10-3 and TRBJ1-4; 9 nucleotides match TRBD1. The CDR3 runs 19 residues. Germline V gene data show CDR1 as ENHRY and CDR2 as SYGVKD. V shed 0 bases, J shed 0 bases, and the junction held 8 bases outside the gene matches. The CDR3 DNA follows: TGTGCCATCAGTGAGTCTGGGACAGGGCCCTCGACAACTAATGAAAAACTGTTTTTT. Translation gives CAISESGTGPSTTNEKLFF.

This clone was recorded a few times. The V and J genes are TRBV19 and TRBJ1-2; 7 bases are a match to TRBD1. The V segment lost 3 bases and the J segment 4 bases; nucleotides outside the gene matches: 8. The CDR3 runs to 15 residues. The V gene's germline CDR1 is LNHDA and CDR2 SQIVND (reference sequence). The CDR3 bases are TGTGCCAGTAGTATGGGGACAGATTCCTTCTATGGCTACACCTTC. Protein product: CASSMGTDSFYGYTF. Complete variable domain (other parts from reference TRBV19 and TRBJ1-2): DGGITQSPKYLFRKEGQNVTLSCEQNLNHDAMYWYRQDPGQGLRLIYYSQIVNDFQKGDIAEGYSVSREKKESFPLTVTSAQKNPTAFYLCASSMGTDSFYGYTFGSGTRLTVV.

The CDR3 here is CASSPDFPSQYF. In DNA form, the CDR3 reads TGTGCCAGCAGCCCGGACTTTCCCTCGCAGTATTTT. J is TRBJ2-3 and V is TRBV28, with D possibly matching TRBD2 (5 bases). V lost 6 bases to trimming and J lost 10 bases, with 14 bases between them. The germline V gene has CDR1 MDHEN and CDR2 SYDVKM. The CDR3 is made up of 12 amino acids.

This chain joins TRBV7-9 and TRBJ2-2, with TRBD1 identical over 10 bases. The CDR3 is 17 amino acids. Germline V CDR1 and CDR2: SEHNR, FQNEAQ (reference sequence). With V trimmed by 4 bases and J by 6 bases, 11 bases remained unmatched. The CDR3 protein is CASSSAPRTGGSGELFF. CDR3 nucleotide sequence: TGTGCCAGCAGCTCCGCGCCGAGGACAGGGGGTTCCGGGGAGCTGTTTTTT.

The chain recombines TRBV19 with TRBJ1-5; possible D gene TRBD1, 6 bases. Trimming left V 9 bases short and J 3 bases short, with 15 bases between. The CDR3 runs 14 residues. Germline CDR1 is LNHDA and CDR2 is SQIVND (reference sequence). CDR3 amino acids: CASSPGVSNQPQHF. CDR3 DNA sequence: TGTGCCAGCTCACCAGGGGTCTCCAATCAGCCCCAGCATTTT.

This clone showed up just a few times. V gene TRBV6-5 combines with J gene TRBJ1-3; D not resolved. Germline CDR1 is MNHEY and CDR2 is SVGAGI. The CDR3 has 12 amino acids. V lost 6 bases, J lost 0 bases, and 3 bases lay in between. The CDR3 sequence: CASRSSGNTIYF. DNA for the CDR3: TGTGCCAGCAGGAGCTCTGGAAACACCATATATTTT.

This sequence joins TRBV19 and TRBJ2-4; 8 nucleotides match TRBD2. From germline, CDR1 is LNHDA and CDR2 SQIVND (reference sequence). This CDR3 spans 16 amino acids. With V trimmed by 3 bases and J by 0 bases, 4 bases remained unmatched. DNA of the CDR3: TGTGCCAGTAGTATTCGGGGGGGCCAAGCCAAAAACATTCAGTACTTC. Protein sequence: CASSIRGGQAKNIQYF.

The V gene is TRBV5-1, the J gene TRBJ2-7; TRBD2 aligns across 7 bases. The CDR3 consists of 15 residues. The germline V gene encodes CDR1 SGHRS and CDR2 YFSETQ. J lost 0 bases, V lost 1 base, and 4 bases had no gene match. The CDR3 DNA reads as TGCGCCAGCAGCTTGACTCTAGCGGTCTCCTACGAGCAGTACTTC. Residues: CASSLTLAVSYEQYF.

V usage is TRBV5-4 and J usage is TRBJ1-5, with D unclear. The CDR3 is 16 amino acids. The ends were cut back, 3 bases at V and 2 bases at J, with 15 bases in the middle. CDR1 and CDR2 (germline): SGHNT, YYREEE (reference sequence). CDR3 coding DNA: TGTGCCAGCAGCTACGGAGGCCCCTCGGGCAATCAGCCCCAGCATTTT. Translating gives CASSYGGPSGNQPQHF.

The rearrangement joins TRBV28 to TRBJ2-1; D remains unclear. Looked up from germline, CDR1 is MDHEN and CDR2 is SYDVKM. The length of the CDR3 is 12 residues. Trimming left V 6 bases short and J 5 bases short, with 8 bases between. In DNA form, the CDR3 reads TGTGCCAGCAGCTCCCTTAACAATGAGCAGTTCTTC. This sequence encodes CASSSLNNEQFF. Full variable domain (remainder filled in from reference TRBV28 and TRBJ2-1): DVKVTQSSRYLVKRTGEKVFLECVQDMDHENMFWYRQDPGLGLRLIYFSYDVKMKEKGDIPEGYSVSREKKERFSLILESASTNQTSMYLCASSSLNNEQFFGPGTRLTVL.

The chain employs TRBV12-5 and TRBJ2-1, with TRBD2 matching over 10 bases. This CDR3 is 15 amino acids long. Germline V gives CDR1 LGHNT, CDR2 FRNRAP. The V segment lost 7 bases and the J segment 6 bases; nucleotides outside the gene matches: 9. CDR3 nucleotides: TGTGCTAGTGTCCCAGCGGGAGGGTCCGCCAATGAGCAGTTCTTC. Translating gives CASVPAGGSANEQFF.

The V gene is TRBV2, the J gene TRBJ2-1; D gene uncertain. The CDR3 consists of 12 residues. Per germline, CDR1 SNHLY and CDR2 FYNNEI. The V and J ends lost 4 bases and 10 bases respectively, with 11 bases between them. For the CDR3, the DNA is TGTGCCAGCAGTGGGGTTTTCGGGGAGCAGTTCTTC. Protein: CASSGVFGEQFF. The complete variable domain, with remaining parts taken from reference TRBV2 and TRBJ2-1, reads EPEVTQTPSHQVTQMGQEVILRCVPISNHLYFYWYRQILGQKVEFLVSFYNNEISEKSEIFDDQFSVERPDGSNFTLKIRSTKLEDSAMYFCASSGVFGEQFFGPGTRLTVL.

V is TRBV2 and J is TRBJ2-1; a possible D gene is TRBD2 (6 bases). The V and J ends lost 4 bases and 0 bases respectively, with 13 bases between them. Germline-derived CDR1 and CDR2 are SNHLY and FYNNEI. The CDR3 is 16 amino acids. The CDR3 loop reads CASSGGWRDSYNEQFF. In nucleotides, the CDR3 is TGTGCCAGCAGTGGGGGGTGGCGGGACTCCTACAATGAGCAGTTCTTC.

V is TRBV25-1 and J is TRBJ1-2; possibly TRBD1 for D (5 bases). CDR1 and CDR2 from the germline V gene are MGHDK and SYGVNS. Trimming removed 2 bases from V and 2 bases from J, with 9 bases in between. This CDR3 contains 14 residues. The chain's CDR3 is CASSEQGGNYGYTF. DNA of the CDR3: TGTGCCAGCAGTGAACAGGGTGGAAACTATGGCTACACCTTC.

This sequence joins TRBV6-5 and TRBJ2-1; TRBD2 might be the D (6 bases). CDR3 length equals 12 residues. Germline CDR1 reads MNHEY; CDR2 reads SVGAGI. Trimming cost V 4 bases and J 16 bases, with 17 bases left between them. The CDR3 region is CASSSRSGLSFF. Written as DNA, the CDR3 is TGTGCCAGCAGTTCACGCAGCGGGCTTTCTTTCTTC.